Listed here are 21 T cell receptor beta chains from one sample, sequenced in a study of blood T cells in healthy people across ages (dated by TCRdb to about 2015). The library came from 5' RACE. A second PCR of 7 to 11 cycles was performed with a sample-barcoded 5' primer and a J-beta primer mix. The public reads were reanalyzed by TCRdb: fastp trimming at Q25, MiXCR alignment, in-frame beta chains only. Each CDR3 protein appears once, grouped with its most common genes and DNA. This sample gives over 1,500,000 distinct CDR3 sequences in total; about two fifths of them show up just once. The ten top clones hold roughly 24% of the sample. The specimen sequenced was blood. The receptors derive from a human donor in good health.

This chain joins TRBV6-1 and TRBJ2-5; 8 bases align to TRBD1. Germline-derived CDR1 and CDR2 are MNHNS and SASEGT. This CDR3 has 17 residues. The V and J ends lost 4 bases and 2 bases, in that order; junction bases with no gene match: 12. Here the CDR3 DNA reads TGTGCCAGCAGTGCGCCCTGGACAGGGAAGGGTCAAGAGACCCAGTACTTC. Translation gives CASSAPWTGKGQETQYF.

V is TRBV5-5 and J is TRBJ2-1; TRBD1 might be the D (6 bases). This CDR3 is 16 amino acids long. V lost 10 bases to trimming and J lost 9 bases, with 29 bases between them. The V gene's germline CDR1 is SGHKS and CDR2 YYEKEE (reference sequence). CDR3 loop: CAGAPVRQALYGEQFF. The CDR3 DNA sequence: TGTGCCGGCGCCCCCGTGAGACAGGCCCTTTATGGTGAGCAGTTCTTC.

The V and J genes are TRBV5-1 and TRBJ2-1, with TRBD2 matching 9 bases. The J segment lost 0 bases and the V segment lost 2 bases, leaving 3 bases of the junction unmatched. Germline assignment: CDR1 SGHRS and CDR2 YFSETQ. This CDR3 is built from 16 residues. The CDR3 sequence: CASSFLAGASYNEQFF. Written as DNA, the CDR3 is TGCGCCAGCAGCTTCTTAGCGGGGGCCTCCTACAATGAGCAGTTCTTC.

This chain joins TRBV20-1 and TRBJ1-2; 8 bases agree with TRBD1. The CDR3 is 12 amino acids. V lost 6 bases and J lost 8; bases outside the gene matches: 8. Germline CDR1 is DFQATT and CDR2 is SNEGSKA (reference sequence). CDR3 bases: TGCAGTGCCCTGGACAGGGCGATGGGCTACACCTTC. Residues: CSALDRAMGYTF.

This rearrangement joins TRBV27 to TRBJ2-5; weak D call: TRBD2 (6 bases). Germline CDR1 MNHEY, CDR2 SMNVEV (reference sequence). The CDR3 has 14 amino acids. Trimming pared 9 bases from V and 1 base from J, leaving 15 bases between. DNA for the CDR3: TGTGCCAGTGGGAGGTACAGCACCCAAGAGACCCAGTACTTC. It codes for CASGRYSTQETQYF.

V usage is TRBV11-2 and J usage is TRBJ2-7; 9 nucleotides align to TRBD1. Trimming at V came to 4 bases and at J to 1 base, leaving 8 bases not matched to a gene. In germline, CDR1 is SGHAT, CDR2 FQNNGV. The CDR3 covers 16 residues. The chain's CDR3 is CASSSGLDRGSYEQYF. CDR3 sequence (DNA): TGTGCCAGCAGCTCCGGCCTGGACAGGGGATCCTACGAGCAGTACTTC.

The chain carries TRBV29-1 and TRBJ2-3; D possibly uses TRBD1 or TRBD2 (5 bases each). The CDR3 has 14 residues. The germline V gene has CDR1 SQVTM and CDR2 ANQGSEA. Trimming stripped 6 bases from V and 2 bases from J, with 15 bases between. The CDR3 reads CSVDPGRYTDTQYF. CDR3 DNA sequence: TGCAGCGTAGATCCGGGACGATACACAGATACGCAGTATTTT.

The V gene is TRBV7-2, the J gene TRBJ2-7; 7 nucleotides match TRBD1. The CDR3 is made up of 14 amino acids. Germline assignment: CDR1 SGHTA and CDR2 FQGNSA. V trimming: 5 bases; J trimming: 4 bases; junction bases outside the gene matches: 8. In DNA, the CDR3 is TGTGCCAGCAGCCCGAGACAGGGATTATACGAGCAGTACTTC. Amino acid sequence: CASSPRQGLYEQYF.

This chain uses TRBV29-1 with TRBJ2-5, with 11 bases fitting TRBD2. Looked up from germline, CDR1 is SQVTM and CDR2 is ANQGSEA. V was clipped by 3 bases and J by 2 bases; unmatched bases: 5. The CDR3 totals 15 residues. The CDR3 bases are TGCAGCGTTGAGTTACTAGCGGGGGCACAAGAGACCCAGTACTTC. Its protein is CSVELLAGAQETQYF.

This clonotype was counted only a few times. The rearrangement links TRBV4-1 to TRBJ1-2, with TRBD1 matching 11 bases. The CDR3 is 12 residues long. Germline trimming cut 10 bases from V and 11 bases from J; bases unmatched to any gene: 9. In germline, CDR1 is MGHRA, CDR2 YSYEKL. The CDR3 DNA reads TGCGCCACATCCGGGACAGGGGGAATTTACACCTTC. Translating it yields CATSGTGGIYTF.

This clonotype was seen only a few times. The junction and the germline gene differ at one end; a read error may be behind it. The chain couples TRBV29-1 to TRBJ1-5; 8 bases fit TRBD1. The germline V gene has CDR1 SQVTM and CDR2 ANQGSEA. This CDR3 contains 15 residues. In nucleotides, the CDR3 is TGCAGCGTGATCCTAGACAGGGGTGGGGATCAGCCTCAGCATTTT. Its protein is CSVILDRGGDQPQHF.

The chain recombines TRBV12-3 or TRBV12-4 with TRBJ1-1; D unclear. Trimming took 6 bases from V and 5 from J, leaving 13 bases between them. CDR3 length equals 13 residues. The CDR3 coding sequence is TGTGCCAGCAGCTTAATGGGGAGGACTGAAGCTTTCTTT. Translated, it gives CASSLMGRTEAFF.

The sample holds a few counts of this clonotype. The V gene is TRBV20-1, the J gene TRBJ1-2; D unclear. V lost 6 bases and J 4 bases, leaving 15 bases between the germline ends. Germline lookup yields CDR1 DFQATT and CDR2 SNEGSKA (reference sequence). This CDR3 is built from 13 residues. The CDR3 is CSAREALFYGYTF. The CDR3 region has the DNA TGCAGTGCAAGGGAGGCCCTCTTCTATGGCTACACCTTC.

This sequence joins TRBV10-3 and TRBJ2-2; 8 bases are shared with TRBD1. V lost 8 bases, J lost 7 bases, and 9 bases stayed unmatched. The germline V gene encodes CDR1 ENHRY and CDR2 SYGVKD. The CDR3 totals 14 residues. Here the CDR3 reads CAIREGQGGGELFF. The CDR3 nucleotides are TGTGCCATCCGAGAAGGACAGGGCGGCGGGGAGCTGTTTTTT.

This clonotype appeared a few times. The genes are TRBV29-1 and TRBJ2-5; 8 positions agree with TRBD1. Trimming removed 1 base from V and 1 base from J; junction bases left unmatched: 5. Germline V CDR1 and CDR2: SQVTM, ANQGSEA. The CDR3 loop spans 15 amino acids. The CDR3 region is CSVEAGTGLQETQYF. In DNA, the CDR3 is TGCAGCGTTGAAGCCGGGACAGGCCTCCAAGAGACCCAGTACTTC.

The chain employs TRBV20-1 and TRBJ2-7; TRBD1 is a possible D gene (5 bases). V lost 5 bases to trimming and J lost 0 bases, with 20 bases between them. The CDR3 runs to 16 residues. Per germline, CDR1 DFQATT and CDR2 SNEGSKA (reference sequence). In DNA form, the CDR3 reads TGCAGTGCTTCCTCAGACAGACCGTTGAGCTCCTACGAGCAGTACTTC. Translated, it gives CSASSDRPLSSYEQYF.

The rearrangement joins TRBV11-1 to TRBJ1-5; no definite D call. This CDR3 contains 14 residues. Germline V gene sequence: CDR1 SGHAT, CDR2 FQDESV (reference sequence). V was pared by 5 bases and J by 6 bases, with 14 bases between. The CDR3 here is CASSPLTQIQPQHF. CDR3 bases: TGTGCCAGCAGCCCATTGACTCAAATTCAGCCCCAGCATTTT.

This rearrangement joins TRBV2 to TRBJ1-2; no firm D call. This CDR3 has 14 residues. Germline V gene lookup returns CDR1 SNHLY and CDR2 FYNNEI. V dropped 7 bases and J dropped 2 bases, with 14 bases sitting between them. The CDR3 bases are TGTGCCAGCACCCTGATGAGAGAAAACTATGGCTACACCTTC. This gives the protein CASTLMRENYGYTF.

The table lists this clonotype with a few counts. CDR3 DNA sequence: TGTGCCAGCAGTACTAGCGGCTCGTACCAAGAGACCCAGTACTTC. Translation gives CASSTSGSYQETQYF. This chain connects TRBV2 to TRBJ2-5; the match to TRBD2 covers 8 bases. The J segment lost 0 bases and the V segment lost 5 bases, leaving 5 bases of the junction unmatched. The CDR3 has 15 residues. Germline loops: CDR1 SNHLY, CDR2 FYNNEI.

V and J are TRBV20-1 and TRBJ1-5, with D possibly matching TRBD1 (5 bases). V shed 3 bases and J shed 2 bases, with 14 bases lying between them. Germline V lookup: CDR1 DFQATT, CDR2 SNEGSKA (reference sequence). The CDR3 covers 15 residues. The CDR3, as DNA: TGCAGTGCTAGCCCTGACAGAGCGCGCAATCAGCCCCAGCATTTT. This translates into CSASPDRARNQPQHF.

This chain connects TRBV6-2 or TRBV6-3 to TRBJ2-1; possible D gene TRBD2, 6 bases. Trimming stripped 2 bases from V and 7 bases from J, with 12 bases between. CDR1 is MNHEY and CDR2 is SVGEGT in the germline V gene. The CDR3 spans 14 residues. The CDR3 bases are TGTGCCAGCAGTTACGCGGGGATCAAAAATGAGCAGTTCTTC. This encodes CASSYAGIKNEQFF.